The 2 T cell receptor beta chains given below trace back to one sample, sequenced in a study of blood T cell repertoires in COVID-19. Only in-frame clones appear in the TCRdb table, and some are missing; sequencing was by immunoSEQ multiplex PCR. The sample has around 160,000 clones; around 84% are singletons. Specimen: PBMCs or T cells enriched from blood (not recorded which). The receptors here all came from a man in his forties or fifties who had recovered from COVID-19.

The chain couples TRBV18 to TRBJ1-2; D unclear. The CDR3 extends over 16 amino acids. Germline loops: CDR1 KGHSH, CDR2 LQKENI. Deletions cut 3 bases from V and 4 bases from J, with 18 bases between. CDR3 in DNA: TGTGCCAGCTCACCTTCCTCAGATGGCGGAAGCTATGGCTACACCTTC. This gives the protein CASSPSSDGGSYGYTF.

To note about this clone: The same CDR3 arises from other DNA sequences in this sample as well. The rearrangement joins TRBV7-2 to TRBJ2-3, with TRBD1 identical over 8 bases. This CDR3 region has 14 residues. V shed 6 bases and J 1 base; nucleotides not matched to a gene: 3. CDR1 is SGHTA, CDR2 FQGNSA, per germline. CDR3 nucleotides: TGTGCCAGCAGAGACAGGGGTGGCACAGATACGCAGTATTTT. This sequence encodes CASRDRGGTDTQYF. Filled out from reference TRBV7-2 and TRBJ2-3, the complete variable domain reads GAGVSQSPSNKVTEKGKDVELRCDPISGHTALYWYRQSLGQGLEFLIYFQGNSAPDKSGLPSDRFSAERTGGSVSTLTIQRTQQEDSAVYLCASRDRGGTDTQYFGPGTRLTVL.